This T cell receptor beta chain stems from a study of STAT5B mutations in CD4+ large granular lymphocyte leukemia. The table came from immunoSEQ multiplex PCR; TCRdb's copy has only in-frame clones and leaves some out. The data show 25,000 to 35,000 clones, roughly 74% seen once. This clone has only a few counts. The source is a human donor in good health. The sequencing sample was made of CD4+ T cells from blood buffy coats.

In DNA, the CDR3 is TGTGCCAGCAGTGGTTATCAGCCCCAGCATTTT. The encoded protein is CASSGYQPQHF. The rearrangement links TRBV6-1 to TRBJ1-5; D unresolved. This CDR3 comprises 11 residues. Trimming shortened V by 4 bases and J by 5 bases, and 3 bases separated the two germline ends. Germline assignment: CDR1 MNHNS and CDR2 SASEGT.